Described below is a single TCR beta chain sequence and its context. Its antigen is not known. Unique molecular identifiers were in the cDNA, with template-switch universal primer binding. TCRdb itself ran the 5' RACE reads through MiXCR, one entry per CDR3 protein. The sample lists about 330,000 distinct CDR3 sequences, 10% to 15% seen once, with 7.2% in the top ten. With no exceptions, donors were healthy Caucasians. Germline V CDR1 and CDR2: MNHEY, SVGAGI. CDR3 length: 14 amino acids. V was pared by 3 bases and J by 2 bases, with 8 bases between. This specimen belongs to a study of identical twins. Study outcomes and limitations: Invariant MAIT and iNKT cells could partly confound zero-insertion analyses. For cord blood, abundant beta clonotypes had fewer insertions, unlike memory repertoires, which showed none.

The sample was also linked to a second study, of yellow fever vaccine responses in identical twins.

The clonotype was recovered from a woman aged 18-29 years in good health. The chain uses TRBV6-5 and TRBJ1-5, with no clear D. Sequencing input: CD8+ T cells sorted from blood. In nucleotides, the CDR3 is TGTGCCAGCAGTTATGGGGAAGGCAATCAGCCCCAGCATTTT. Its translation is CASSYGEGNQPQHF.